This entry is about one T cell receptor beta chain. The data stem from a study of blood T cell repertoires in COVID-19. As for the study in general: The United States, Italy and Spain were the sources of the acute and convalescent COVID-19 samples. T cells, B-cell-depleted T cells, or PBMCs provided the cDNA or gDNA that served as material.

Per the study methods: Quantification of nucleated cells was approximated via reference gene primer amplification. Profiling relied on immunoSEQ multiplex PCR, and the TCRdb table lists in-frame clones only, not all of them. V and J calls and clone size are as listed in that table; D and trimming were resolved from the DNA. The sample lists 120,000 to 150,000 clones, approximately 88% occurring once. Germline V gene sequence: CDR1 SGHRS, CDR2 YFSETQ. CDR3 size: 13 residues. V lost 2 bases and J 3 bases, leaving 5 bases between the germline ends. This TCR derives from a human donor in a cohort sampled during active COVID-19. The material sequenced was peripheral blood. V usage is TRBV5-1 and J usage is TRBJ2-2; D unclear. CDR3 in DNA: TGCGCCAGCAGCTTAATCGACACCGGGGAGCTGTTTTTT. It encodes CASSLIDTGELFF.